Below are 2 T cell receptor beta chains sequenced from a single sample in a study of CD8 T cells in Susac syndrome. RNA was extracted with the RNeasy kit, and a quantity of about 0.5 to 1 ug was reverse transcribed using random hexamers. TCRdb ran MiXCR on the immunoSEQ multiplex PCR reads and lists one entry per CDR3 protein. The sample lists approximately 280,000 distinct CDR3 sequences, 70% to 90% occurring once. What was sequenced was CD8+ T cells from PBMCs. These receptors were taken from a human donor with multiple sclerosis.

This chain connects TRBV28 to TRBJ2-7; D could derive from TRBD1 or TRBD2 (5 bases each). Looked up from germline, CDR1 is MDHEN and CDR2 is SYDVKM. V was trimmed by 3 bases and J by 11 bases, leaving 14 bases between them. This CDR3 is 12 amino acids long. CDR3 in amino acids: CASSFFEQEEYF. The CDR3 DNA follows: TGTGCCAGCAGTTTTTTTGAACAGGAGGAGTACTTC. The full variable domain, with the rest looked up from reference TRBV28 and TRBJ2-7, is DVKVTQSSRYLVKRTGEKVFLECVQDMDHENMFWYRQDPGLGLRLIYFSYDVKMKEKGDIPEGYSVSREKKERFSLILESASTNQTSMYLCASSFFEQEEYFGPGTRLTVT.

The chain has TRBV10-2 and TRBJ2-1; weak D call: TRBD1 (5 bases). Trimming stripped 7 bases from V and 9 bases from J, with 10 bases between. The CDR3 spans 11 residues. Germline CDR1 is WSHSY and CDR2 is SAAADI. This chain's CDR3 is CASMWGSEQFF. CDR3 nucleotide sequence: TGCGCCAGCATGTGGGGCAGTGAGCAGTTCTTC.